A selection of T cell receptor beta chains follows, all from one sample in a study of OX40 agonist ivuxolimab in advanced cancers. Repertoires were generated with immunoSEQ multiplex PCR, while TCRdb's copy carries only in-frame clones and drops some. The table lists 45,000 to 50,000 clones, about 89% of them singletons. This material consisted of CD4+ or CD8+ T cells sorted from blood, taken in a trial of the OX40 agonist ivuxolimab. The receptors were sampled from an adult with an advanced solid tumor such as melanoma, head and neck, liver or kidney cancer. Both conserved end residues are part of each CDR3. Each record gives: clone size, J gene, D gene, V gene, CDR3 DNA, CDR3 protein. D genes are given only for firm matches. Only part of the rows carry a size: once, few, many, or a class if the clone is expanded.

abundance: NA
j_gene: TRBJ2-3
d_gene: TRBD2
v_gene: TRBV30
CDR3nt: TGTGCCTGGAGTGTAGGCGGGAGCGTCACAGATACGCAGTATTTT
CDR3aa: CAWSVGGSVTDTQYF

abundance: once
j_gene: TRBJ1-5
d_gene: NA
v_gene: TRBV21-1
CDR3nt: TGTGCCAGCAGCAAAGGGGGACAGGGGCCTATAACCCTATGGCCCCAGCATTTT
CDR3aa: CASSKGGQGPITLWPQHF

abundance: NA
j_gene: TRBJ2-5
d_gene: TRBD2
v_gene: TRBV6-6
CDR3nt: TGTGCCAGCAGTTTTTTAGCGGGGGGGCCGGGGGAGACCCAGTACTTC
CDR3aa: CASSFLAGGPGETQYF

abundance: once
j_gene: TRBJ1-1
d_gene: NA
v_gene: TRBV6-5
CDR3nt: TGTGCCAGCAGTTTCGACGAGGGCCTGAACACTGAAGCTTTCTTT
CDR3aa: CASSFDEGLNTEAFF

abundance: NA
j_gene: TRBJ2-5
d_gene: TRBD2
v_gene: TRBV27
CDR3nt: TGTGCCAGCAGTTTAAGGGTGGGTAGCGGGCGTCGGGAAGAGACCCAGTACTTC
CDR3aa: CASSLRVGSGRREETQYF

abundance: NA
j_gene: TRBJ1-2
d_gene: NA
v_gene: TRBV2
CDR3nt: TGTGCCAGCAGTGAAGTGGCTGGCTTCTATGGCTACACCTTC
CDR3aa: CASSEVAGFYGYTF

abundance: NA
j_gene: TRBJ1-1
d_gene: TRBD1
v_gene: TRBV7-3
CDR3nt: TGTGCCAGCAGCCTAACCGGGACAGGGGCCTCTGAAGCTTTCTTT
CDR3aa: CASSLTGTGASEAFF

abundance: NA
j_gene: TRBJ1-1
d_gene: NA
v_gene: TRBV6-5
CDR3nt: TGTGCCAGCAGTTACTCGAAGGGGCTGAACACTGAAGCTTTCTTT
CDR3aa: CASSYSKGLNTEAFF

abundance: NA
j_gene: TRBJ2-1
d_gene: TRBD2
v_gene: TRBV30
CDR3nt: TGTGCCTGGAGCGGAGCGGGGATAGACAATGAGCAGTTCTTC
CDR3aa: CAWSGAGIDNEQFF

abundance: NA
j_gene: TRBJ1-1
d_gene: TRBD1
v_gene: TRBV5-6
CDR3nt: TGTGCCAGCAGCTCGACAGGGGAAGACACTGAAGCTTTCTTT
CDR3aa: CASSSTGEDTEAFF

abundance: once
j_gene: TRBJ1-2
d_gene: NA
v_gene: TRBV27
CDR3nt: TGTGCCACCTCTCCCCGGGACACCCCTAACTATGGCTACACCTTC
CDR3aa: CATSPRDTPNYGYTF

abundance: NA
j_gene: TRBJ2-7
d_gene: NA
v_gene: TRBV30
CDR3nt: TGTGCCTGGAGACCTAGCTCCTACGAGCAGTACTTC
CDR3aa: CAWRPSSYEQYF

abundance: NA
j_gene: TRBJ1-2
d_gene: NA
v_gene: TRBV25-1
CDR3nt: TGTGCCAGCACTACGGGCGGGGGCTATGGCTACACCTTC
CDR3aa: CASTTGGGYGYTF

abundance: NA
j_gene: TRBJ1-2
d_gene: NA
v_gene: TRBV4-3
CDR3nt: TGCGCCAGCAGCCAAGTAGCAACTAACTATGGCTACACCTTC
CDR3aa: CASSQVATNYGYTF

abundance: NA
j_gene: TRBJ1-2
d_gene: NA
v_gene: TRBV5-4
CDR3nt: TGTGCCAGCAGGTTTAGAGGGGCTAACTATGGCTACACCTTC
CDR3aa: CASRFRGANYGYTF

abundance: once
j_gene: TRBJ2-3
d_gene: NA
v_gene: TRBV11-3
CDR3nt: TGTGCCAGCAGCGTCTGGCGACAGCGCACGGGGGCAGATACGCAGTATTTT
CDR3aa: CASSVWRQRTGADTQYF

abundance: NA
j_gene: TRBJ2-2
d_gene: NA
v_gene: TRBV6-5
CDR3nt: TGTGCCAGCAGTTATTCCCTCACCGGGGAGCTGTTTTTT
CDR3aa: CASSYSLTGELFF

abundance: NA
j_gene: TRBJ1-6
d_gene: TRBD1
v_gene: TRBV13
CDR3nt: TGTGCCAGCAGCGAGGGACAGGGAAATTCACCCCTCCACTTT
CDR3aa: CASSEGQGNSPLHF

abundance: NA
j_gene: TRBJ2-1
d_gene: NA
v_gene: TRBV4-3
CDR3nt: TGCGCCAGCAGCCCGTTCTGGGGGCGGGATGAGCAGTTCTTC
CDR3aa: CASSPFWGRDEQFF

abundance: NA
j_gene: TRBJ2-2
d_gene: NA
v_gene: TRBV5-6
CDR3nt: TGTGCCAGCAGCTTGCCCGGACAGCTCACCGGGGAGCTGTTTTTT
CDR3aa: CASSLPGQLTGELFF